Sequencing of this T cell receptor beta chain was carried out in a study of blood T cell repertoires in COVID-19. In the original workflow: Scientists estimated how many nucleated cells there were by amplifying reference gene primers. Some clones are missing from TCRdb's copy, which holds only in-frame ones; the method was immunoSEQ multiplex PCR. The DNA gave D and trimming, while V, J and clone size come from that table. The sample contains 18,000 or so clones, around nine tenths of which appear only once. Germline-derived CDR1 and CDR2 are GTSNPN and SVGIG (reference sequence). The V and J ends lost 5 bases and 5 bases respectively, with 15 bases between them. The CDR3 runs to 13 residues.

The TCR comes from a man in his forties or fifties with active COVID-19. Source material: peripheral blood. V usage is TRBV30 and J usage is TRBJ1-2; D call uncertain. The CDR3 DNA reads TGTGCCTGGGACCAGGAGGTCCGGTATGGCTACACCTTC. Translation: CAWDQEVRYGYTF.